A selection of T cell receptor beta chains follows, all from one sample in a study of CD8 T cells in ankylosing spondylitis. TCRdb processed the 5' RACE reads anew with MiXCR; each CDR3 protein has one entry. The top ten hold about 19% of the sample, which has about 750,000 distinct CDR3 sequences, under 20% seen once. The sequencing input was blood, either unsorted or a sorted T cell fraction (not recorded which). The origin of the receptors is a male donor with ankylosing spondylitis. Both conserved end residues are part of each CDR3. A D gene is named only where the DNA matches it firmly. Clone size is given for some rows only: seen once, a few or many times, or a class if the clone is expanded.

NA	TRBD2	16	TRBV20-1	TRBJ2-1	TGCAGTGCTATTAACCTAGCGGCGAGCTCCTACAATGAGCAGTTCTTC	CSAINLAASSYNEQFF
few	TRBD2	14	TRBV20-1	TRBJ2-2	TGCAGTGCTAGAGGGCTAGCGGGCACCGGGGAGCTGTTTTTT	CSARGLAGTGELFF
NA	NA	17	TRBV12-3/TRBV12-4	TRBJ1-1	TGTGCCAGCAGTTCCCTGGGGTACAGGGAGGGCGACACTGAAGCTTTCTTT	CASSSLGYREGDTEAFF
NA	NA	13	TRBV6-2/TRBV6-3	TRBJ2-2	TGTGCCAGCAGTGTGAGCTACACCGGGGAGCTGTTTTTT	CASSVSYTGELFF
NA	TRBD2	16	TRBV12-3/TRBV12-4	TRBJ2-1	TGTGCCAGCAGTACCCGGACTAGCGGGAGAATAAATGAGCAGTTCTTC	CASSTRTSGRINEQFF
NA	NA	16	TRBV4-1	TRBJ2-7	TGCGCCAGCAGCCCCCGGGGCGGTCCGTCCACCTACGAGCAGTACTTC	CASSPRGGPSTYEQYF
many	TRBD1	15	TRBV11-2	TRBJ1-1	TGTGCCAGCAGCCGGGACAGGGAGAGGTACACTGAAGCTTTCTTT	CASSRDRERYTEAFF
NA	NA	13	TRBV10-3	TRBJ1-1	TGTGCCATCAGTCCCGGTTTCGAGCTTGAAGCTTTCTTT	CAISPGFELEAFF
NA	TRBD1	17	TRBV7-7	TRBJ2-7	TGTGCTAGCAGCTTAGCAGCACCGACAGGGGGAACCTACGAGCAGTACTTC	CASSLAAPTGGTYEQYF
many	NA	16	TRBV20-1	TRBJ2-3	TGCAGTGCTAGAAACCCCCGCCGGGATATGGCAGATACGCAGTATTTT	CSARNPRRDMADTQYF
NA	TRBD2	14	TRBV12-3/TRBV12-4	TRBJ2-1	TGTGCCAGCAGTTTAGCGGGAGGGAAGGGGGAGCAGTTCTTC	CASSLAGGKGEQFF
NA	NA	16	TRBV5-6	TRBJ2-2	TGTGCCAGCAGCTTGGTCTTCAGGGGGAACACCGGGGAGCTGTTTTTT	CASSLVFRGNTGELFF
NA	NA	16	TRBV15	TRBJ1-4	TGTGCCACCAGCAGATCACCGGGACTCCAAAATGAAAAACTGTTTTTT	CATSRSPGLQNEKLFF
many	NA	15	TRBV13	TRBJ2-1	TGTGCCAGCAGCTCGACCGAACGCCAAGGGAATGAGCAGTTCTTC	CASSSTERQGNEQFF
NA	TRBD2	20	TRBV4-2	TRBJ2-2	TGTGCCAGCAGCCAAGAGGGGCGGTTCTCGGGAGGGCCGGGCACCGGGGAGCTGTTTTTT	CASSQEGRFSGGPGTGELFF
few	NA	13	TRBV29-1	TRBJ2-7	TGCAGCGTTGGGCAGTCAAAGACCTACGAGCAGTACTTC	CSVGQSKTYEQYF
NA	NA	16	TRBV11-2	TRBJ2-1	TGTGCCAGCAGCTTAGGTCCGTCTGTGACCTACAATGAGCAGTTCTTC	CASSLGPSVTYNEQFF
NA	TRBD1	13	TRBV29-1	TRBJ2-3	TGCAGCGTCTACAGGGGGGGCACAGATACGCAGTATTTT	CSVYRGGTDTQYF
NA	NA	12	TRBV29-1	TRBJ1-1	TGCAGCGTTGATCAGGGTGACACTGAAGCTTTCTTT	CSVDQGDTEAFF
NA	TRBD1	16	TRBV12-3/TRBV12-4	TRBJ2-3	TGTGCCAGCAGTTTAAACAGGGGAGTGGGCACAGATACGCAGTATTTT	CASSLNRGVGTDTQYF
NA	NA	13	TRBV28	TRBJ2-7	TGTGCCAGCAGTTTGAAAGGGAACTACGAGCAGTACTTC	CASSLKGNYEQYF
few	TRBD2	12	TRBV5-8	TRBJ2-3	TGTGCCAGCAGCTTGGTAGCGGGAGGATGGTATTTT	CASSLVAGGWYF
few	TRBD2	17	TRBV11-2	TRBJ2-1	TGTGCCAGCACCGAAAGGTCCGGGACTAGCTCCCACAATGAGCAGTTCTTC	CASTERSGTSSHNEQFF
NA	TRBD1	16	TRBV29-1	TRBJ2-2	TGCAGCGCAAAAAACACAGGGGGCGCGTACACCGGGGAGCTGTTTTTT	CSAKNTGGAYTGELFF
few	NA	15	TRBV4-1	TRBJ1-2	TGCGCCAGCAGCGCCCAACCTACGGCCAACTATGGCTACACCTTC	CASSAQPTANYGYTF
few	TRBD1	13	TRBV2	TRBJ2-5	TGTGCCAGCAGTGGGACAGGGGCAGAGACCCAGTACTTC	CASSGTGAETQYF